A single sample is the source of the 17 T cell receptor beta chains below, sequenced in a study of blood T cell repertoires in COVID-19. Libraries were prepared by immunoSEQ multiplex PCR; TCRdb keeps only in-frame clonotypes and omits some of them. The data contain 80,000 or so clones, about 88% of them singletons. The sequencing input was peripheral blood. The source is a man aged 55 to 70 with COVID-19, enrolled during active disease.

The chain uses TRBV30 and TRBJ2-3; tentatively, D is TRBD2 (5 bases). Trimming cost V 2 bases and J 6 bases, with 6 bases left between them. The CDR3 runs 11 residues. Germline loops: CDR1 GTSNPN, CDR2 SVGIG (reference sequence). The CDR3 here is CAWSWEDTQYF. DNA for the CDR3: TGTGCCTGGAGTTGGGAGGATACGCAGTATTTT.

The V call is TRBV6-5, the J call TRBJ2-3; 7 bases are shared with TRBD1. V was pared by 4 bases and J by 2 bases, with 6 bases of the junction left unmatched. This CDR3 contains 15 residues. The germline gives CDR1 MNHEY, CDR2 SVGAGI. The CDR3 region has the DNA TGTGCCAGCAGTTGGTCCGGGACAGCCACAGATACGCAGTATTTT. Protein: CASSWSGTATDTQYF.

V is TRBV5-3 and J is TRBJ2-3; 8 bases map to TRBD2. TRBV5-3 is recorded as an ORF, its role being uncertain. The CDR3 sequence is 20 residues long. V was clipped by 0 bases and J by 0 bases; unmatched bases: 15. The CDR3 DNA sequence: TGTGCCAGAAGCTTGGCCGAGACTAGCGACTTTATCCCTAGCACAGATACGCAGTATTTT. This sequence encodes CARSLAETSDFIPSTDTQYF.

CDR3 amino acids: CASSNSGTSGGAAGQYF. The CDR3 DNA reads TGTGCCAGCAGTAACTCAGGGACTAGCGGGGGGGCCGCCGGGCAGTATTTT. The chain uses TRBV28 and TRBJ2-3, with 16 bases fitting TRBD2. The junction had 13 bases not matched to a gene; V was cut back by 5 bases and J by 11 bases. Germline-derived CDR1 and CDR2 are MDHEN and SYDVKM. The CDR3 runs to 17 residues. The full variable domain, its missing parts supplied by reference TRBV28 and TRBJ2-3, is DVKVTQSSRYLVKRTGEKVFLECVQDMDHENMFWYRQDPGLGLRLIYFSYDVKMKEKGDIPEGYSVSREKKERFSLILESASTNQTSMYLCASSNSGTSGGAAGQYFGPGTRLTVL.

CDR3 sequence: CASSRDNTNYGYTF. As DNA, the CDR3 is TGTGCCAGCAGCCGGGACAACACTAACTATGGCTACACCTTC. This chain links TRBV3-1 (or the pseudogene TRBV3-2) with TRBJ1-2; TRBD1 is a possible D gene (6 bases). The CDR3 spans 14 residues. Trimming took 4 bases from V and 0 from J, leaving 9 bases between them. Germline CDR1 and CDR2: LGHDT and YNNKEL (reference sequence).

As regards this clone: Other DNA sequences in this sample translate to the same CDR3. The J gene is TRBJ1-6, the V gene TRBV30; 12 bases match TRBD1. V shed 5 bases and J 10 bases; nucleotides not matched to a gene: 3. The CDR3 is 13 amino acids. Germline V gene lookup returns CDR1 GTSNPN and CDR2 SVGIG (reference sequence). The DNA of the CDR3 is TGTGCCTGGGGGACAGGGGGCGACTCACCCCTCCACTTT. Amino acids: CAWGTGGDSPLHF.

The rearrangement uses TRBV6-5 and TRBJ1-6; a possible D gene is TRBD1 (5 bases). CDR1 is MNHEY, CDR2 SVGAGI, per germline. The CDR3 totals 15 residues. The V end was cut by 1 base, the J end by 6 bases, with 10 bases between. This CDR3 is CASSYWGSANSPLHF. The CDR3, as DNA: TGTGCCAGCAGTTACTGGGGCTCAGCTAATTCACCCCTCCACTTT.

The chain uses TRBV4-1 and TRBJ2-7; 8 bases are a match to TRBD1. The CDR3 is 17 amino acids. Germline CDR1 MGHRA, CDR2 YSYEKL. With 3 bases clipped from V and 3 bases from J, the junction kept 13 bases outside the gene matches. The CDR3 here is CASSQYDRGFVYYEQYF. CDR3 in DNA: TGCGCCAGCAGCCAGTACGACAGGGGTTTTGTCTACTACGAGCAGTACTTC.

The V gene is TRBV4-2, the J gene TRBJ2-2; 8 nucleotides line up with TRBD2. With 0 bases clipped from V and 7 bases from J, the junction kept 1 base outside the gene matches. CDR3 length: 14 residues. Germline loops: CDR1 LGHNA, CDR2 YNFKEQ. CDR3 protein: CASSQERGGGELFF. CDR3 sequence (DNA): TGTGCCAGCAGCCAAGAACGGGGGGGCGGGGAGCTGTTTTTT.

The table lists this clone with a count of one. The rearrangement joins TRBV19 to TRBJ1-1, with D possibly matching TRBD1 (6 bases). Germline assignment: CDR1 LNHDA and CDR2 SQIVND (reference sequence). The CDR3 is 14 residues long. The V gene lost 6 bases and the J gene lost 0 bases, with 11 bases spanning the gap. This CDR3 reads CASRRTALNTEAFF. DNA for the CDR3: TGTGCCAGTAGGAGGACAGCCTTGAACACTGAAGCTTTCTTT. Based on the CDR3 plus reference TRBV19 and TRBJ1-1, the full variable domain is DGGITQSPKYLFRKEGQNVTLSCEQNLNHDAMYWYRQDPGQGLRLIYYSQIVNDFQKGDIAEGYSVSREKKESFPLTVTSAQKNPTAFYLCASRRTALNTEAFFGQGTRLTVV.

The chain joins TRBV30 to TRBJ1-6; 7 bases match TRBD1. Looked up from germline, CDR1 is GTSNPN and CDR2 is SVGIG (reference sequence). Germline trimming cut 5 bases from V and 0 bases from J; bases unmatched to any gene: 4. The CDR3 runs 15 residues. The CDR3 region is CAWGTVSSYNSPLHF. DNA of the CDR3: TGTGCCTGGGGGACAGTTAGCTCCTATAATTCACCCCTCCACTTT.

This clone came up a few times. The chain uses TRBV6-4 and TRBJ2-6; 7 bases line up with TRBD1. J lost 0 bases, V lost 6 bases, and 5 bases had no gene match. The CDR3 is 16 amino acids. Germline V gene sequence: CDR1 MRHNA, CDR2 SNTAGT. The DNA for the CDR3 is TGTGCCAGCAGCGTAGGGGGCACCTCTGGGGCCAACGTCCTGACTTTC. Its protein product is CASSVGGTSGANVLTF.

The chain couples TRBV6-1 to TRBJ2-1; 8 bases map to TRBD2. CDR1 is MNHNS and CDR2 is SASEGT in the germline V gene. The trim removed 2 bases at V and 7 bases at J, leaving 7 bases unmatched. The CDR3 runs to 15 residues. CDR3 amino acids: CASSESASGYNEQFF. In DNA, the CDR3 is TGTGCCAGCAGTGAAAGCGCTAGCGGGTATAATGAGCAGTTCTTC.

In this sample, this clone turned up many times. CDR3 region: CSVEEVRRVGTGTAPYEQYF. CDR3 DNA: TGCAGCGTTGAAGAAGTCCGTAGGGTAGGGACCGGGACAGCCCCCTACGAGCAGTACTTC. V and J are TRBV29-1 and TRBJ2-7; the match to TRBD1 covers 7 bases. The CDR3 sequence is 20 residues long. Trimming at V came to 0 bases and at J to 2 bases, leaving 22 bases not matched to a gene. Per the germline V gene, CDR1 is SQVTM and CDR2 is ANQGSEA.

The chain links TRBV3-1 (or the pseudogene TRBV3-2) to TRBJ1-1; D is uncertain. The ends were cut back, 1 base at V and 5 bases at J, with 11 bases in the middle. This CDR3 has 14 amino acids. CDR1 and CDR2 (germline): LGHDT, YNNKEL (reference sequence). The CDR3 loop is CASSQAGIGTEAFF. The CDR3 DNA follows: TGTGCCAGCAGCCAAGCCGGGATAGGGACTGAAGCTTTCTTT.

The V call is TRBV19, the J call TRBJ1-1; 8 nucleotides match TRBD1. The CDR3 loop spans 14 amino acids. CDR1 is LNHDA and CDR2 is SQIVND in the germline V gene (reference sequence). J was trimmed by 3 bases and V by 5 bases; bases with no gene match: 5. CDR3 residues: CASSAGQGHTEAFF. The CDR3 coding sequence is TGTGCCAGTAGTGCTGGACAGGGCCACACTGAAGCTTTCTTT.

The V call is TRBV4-1, the J call TRBJ1-5, with D perhaps matching TRBD1 (5 bases). V was trimmed by 3 bases and J by 7 bases, leaving 7 bases between them. The CDR3 extends over 12 amino acids. The germline V gene encodes CDR1 MGHRA and CDR2 YSYEKL. Written as DNA, the CDR3 is TGCGCCAGCAGCCAGGGGGGACAGCCCCAGCATTTT. It codes for CASSQGGQPQHF.